One and the same sample provided the 32 T cell receptor beta chains below, sequenced in a study of T cells in localized non-small cell lung cancer. The repertoire was sequenced with immunoSEQ multiplex PCR; TCRdb's copy has only in-frame clones and lacks some. The data hold tens of thousands of clones, with about nine tenths observed a single time. Sequenced here: peripheral blood, sampled before any cancer treatment. These receptors were obtained from a woman aged 35 to 69 with stage I lung adenocarcinoma.

The chain joins TRBV19 to TRBJ2-3; TRBD2 agrees at 9 bases. CDR1 is LNHDA and CDR2 is SQIVND in the germline V gene (reference sequence). V trimming: 5 bases; J trimming: 5 bases; junction bases outside the gene matches: 2. This CDR3 region has 13 residues. The CDR3: CASSGTSRDTQYF. The CDR3 DNA reads as TGTGCCAGTAGTGGGACTAGCCGAGATACGCAGTATTTT.

This clone was seen a single time. The rearrangement links TRBV11-3 to TRBJ1-1; 8 bases match TRBD1. Germline V lookup: CDR1 SGHNT, CDR2 YENEEA. V lost 3 bases and J lost 5; bases outside the gene matches: 5. This CDR3 has 14 residues. The DNA of the CDR3 is TGTGCCAGCAGCTTTACAGGGGGGGTAACTGAAGCTTTCTTT. This encodes CASSFTGGVTEAFF.

This chain joins TRBV7-3 and TRBJ2-5; TRBD1 agrees at 9 bases. V shed 5 bases, J shed 5 bases, and the junction held 9 bases outside the gene matches. CDR3 size: 15 residues. Per the germline V gene, CDR1 is SGHTA and CDR2 is FQGTGA. This chain's CDR3 is CASSQNTGGGETQYF. CDR3 DNA: TGTGCCAGCAGCCAAAATACAGGGGGCGGCGAGACCCAGTACTTC. The variable domain in full, completed from reference TRBV7-3 and TRBJ2-5, reads GAGVSQTPSNKVTEKGKYVELRCDPISGHTALYWYRQSLGQGPEFLIYFQGTGAADDSGLPNDRFFAVRPEGSVSTLKIQRTERGDSAVYLCASSQNTGGGETQYFGPGTRLLVL.

The J gene is TRBJ2-7, the V gene TRBV7-5; the table's D gene call, TRBD1, was not cross checked with the DNA. TRBV7-5 is termed a pseudogene. The CDR3 has 12 residues. Written as DNA, the CDR3 is TGTGAGGAGAGGGGACAGAACTACGAGCAGTACTTC. Residues: CEERGQNYEQYF.

The CDR3, as DNA: TGTGCCAGTTTGGCAGGGGGTAGAGGAACTGAAGCTTTCTTT. Its translation: CASLAGGRGTEAFF. The genes are TRBV19 and TRBJ1-1; TRBD1 aligns across 7 bases. Germline CDR1 and CDR2: LNHDA and SQIVND (reference sequence). Trimming cost V 8 bases and J 5 bases; bases outside gene matches: 11. The CDR3 runs 14 residues.

The genes are TRBV2 and TRBJ2-3; TRBD2 agrees at 13 bases. The J segment lost 7 bases and the V segment lost 3 bases, leaving 10 bases of the junction unmatched. The CDR3 totals 17 residues. Germline V lookup: CDR1 SNHLY, CDR2 FYNNEI. CDR3 sequence: CASSDSGLAGAPNTQYF. The DNA for the CDR3 is TGTGCCAGCAGTGACTCCGGACTAGCGGGAGCCCCAAATACGCAGTATTTT.

The rearrangement joins TRBV7-2 to TRBJ2-7; maybe TRBD1 (6 bases). The CDR3 is 13 amino acids. Trimming cost V 1 base and J 4 bases, with 8 bases left between them. CDR1 is SGHTA and CDR2 is FQGNSA in the germline V gene. The CDR3 sequence: CASSLGQVYEQYF. In DNA form, the CDR3 reads TGTGCCAGCAGCTTAGGACAGGTGTACGAGCAGTACTTC.

This sequence joins TRBV5-1 and TRBJ2-7; 10 bases map to TRBD2. The CDR3 extends over 14 amino acids. V lost 2 bases, J lost 5 bases, and 4 bases stayed unmatched. The V gene's germline CDR1 is SGHRS and CDR2 YFSETQ. The CDR3 is CASSLSGRADEQYF. The CDR3 DNA follows: TGCGCCAGCAGCTTAAGCGGGAGGGCCGACGAGCAGTACTTC.

This chain links TRBV27 with TRBJ1-2, with 8 positions matching TRBD1. Germline CDR1 and CDR2: MNHEY and SMNVEV (reference sequence). Unmatched junction bases numbered 9, after V lost 8 bases and J lost 4 bases. The CDR3 loop spans 14 amino acids. The DNA for the CDR3 is TGTGCCAGCGGCCAGGGGGCGGTGGGCTATGGCTACACCTTC. Its protein is CASGQGAVGYGYTF.

The J gene is TRBJ2-5, the V gene TRBV19; 7 bases match TRBD1. CDR1 is LNHDA and CDR2 is SQIVND in the germline V gene (reference sequence). The CDR3 totals 13 residues. Unmatched junction bases numbered 3, after V lost 5 bases and J lost 3 bases. CDR3 sequence (DNA): TGTGCCAGTAGTCCTCAGGGGGAAGAGACCCAGTACTTC. Translation gives CASSPQGEETQYF.

This sequence joins TRBV10-3 and TRBJ1-5; maybe TRBD1 (6 bases). Germline CDR1 is ENHRY and CDR2 is SYGVKD. Trimming cost V 2 bases and J 5 bases, with 10 bases left between them. The CDR3 is 14 amino acids. The CDR3 DNA reads TGTGCCATCAGTGAGGCTGGGGGCCATCAGCCCCAGCATTTT. Amino acid sequence: CAISEAGGHQPQHF.

This clone occurred once. This chain joins TRBV28 and TRBJ2-5, with 12 bases lining up with TRBD2. The CDR3 contains 15 residues. The ends lost 5 bases at V and 4 bases at J; junction bases unmatched: 5. CDR1 is MDHEN, CDR2 SYDVKM, per germline. This CDR3 reads CASSGGTSGRETQYF. The CDR3 nucleotides are TGTGCCAGCAGTGGGGGGACTAGCGGGCGAGAGACCCAGTACTTC. Looking up the rest from reference TRBV28 and TRBJ2-5 gives the full variable domain: DVKVTQSSRYLVKRTGEKVFLECVQDMDHENMFWYRQDPGLGLRLIYFSYDVKMKEKGDIPEGYSVSREKKERFSLILESASTNQTSMYLCASSGGTSGRETQYFGPGTRLLVL.

The V call is TRBV19, the J call TRBJ2-1; D uncertain. Between the trimmed V and J ends, which lost 2 bases and 6 bases, there was a span of 8 bases. Germline values: CDR1 LNHDA, CDR2 SQIVND (reference sequence). The CDR3 has 13 amino acids. The CDR3 nucleotides read TGTGCCAGTAGTATAAGGGTCTTCAATGAGCAGTTCTTC. Its protein product is CASSIRVFNEQFF.

The chain carries TRBV7-2 and TRBJ2-7; 8 nucleotides align to TRBD2. CDR1 is SGHTA, CDR2 FQGNSA, per germline. The CDR3 is 16 residues long. V shed 3 bases, J shed 5 bases, and the junction held 12 bases outside the gene matches. The CDR3 loop is CASSLNGLAILHEQYF. CDR3 sequence (DNA): TGTGCCAGCAGCTTGAATGGACTAGCCATCCTGCACGAGCAGTACTTC. Drawing the rest from reference TRBV7-2 and TRBJ2-7, the complete variable domain is GAGVSQSPSNKVTEKGKDVELRCDPISGHTALYWYRQSLGQGLEFLIYFQGNSAPDKSGLPSDRFSAERTGGSVSTLTIQRTQQEDSAVYLCASSLNGLAILHEQYFGPGTRLTVT.

The CDR3 region has the DNA TGTGCCAGCAGTGAATGGGGGTGGAGCACAGATACGCAGTATTTT. Its translation: CASSEWGWSTDTQYF. This sequence joins TRBV25-1 and TRBJ2-3; possibly TRBD1 or TRBD2 for D (5 bases each). The CDR3 consists of 15 residues. Trimming took off 1 base at V and 0 bases at J, with 8 bases between the two ends. Germline assignment: CDR1 MGHDK and CDR2 SYGVNS.

This chain uses TRBV4-1 with TRBJ2-3; 12 bases match TRBD2. Unmatched junction bases numbered 3, after V lost 1 base and J lost 1 base. The germline gives CDR1 MGHRA, CDR2 YSYEKL. The CDR3 length is 17 residues. The CDR3 sequence: CASSQGGLAGRTDTQYF. The CDR3 DNA follows: TGCGCCAGCAGCCAAGGAGGACTAGCGGGACGCACAGATACGCAGTATTTT.

This clone came up once. The junction does not match germline at one end; this may be a read error. This chain links TRBV11-3 with TRBJ1-1; weak D call: TRBD1 (6 bases). The germline V gene has CDR1 SGHNT and CDR2 YENEEA. The length of the CDR3 is 14 residues. Here the CDR3 reads CASSLGETGAEAFF. The CDR3 bases are TGTGCCAGCAGTTTAGGGGAGACAGGCGCTGAAGCTTTCTTT.

This clone was counted once. The rearrangement uses TRBV28 and TRBJ1-2, with D uncertain. From germline, CDR1 is MDHEN and CDR2 SYDVKM. This CDR3 spans 14 amino acids. Trimming removed 0 bases from V and 8 bases from J, with 13 bases in between. The CDR3, as DNA: TGTGCCAGCAGTTTATGGGGCTACAAAGGAGGCTACACCTTC. The encoded protein is CASSLWGYKGGYTF.

The CDR3 coding sequence is TGTGCCAGCAGCCGGGGGCGGACAGAAACTTATGGCTACACCTTC. Translating it yields CASSRGRTETYGYTF. The chain combines TRBV11-3 with TRBJ1-2; D possibly corresponds to TRBD1 (6 bases). This CDR3 has 15 amino acids. The germline gives CDR1 SGHNT, CDR2 YENEEA. Between the trimmed V and J ends, which lost 5 bases and 5 bases, there was a span of 18 bases. Supplemented by reference TRBV11-3 and TRBJ1-2, the full variable domain reads EAGVVQSPRYKIIEKKQPVAFWCNPISGHNTLYWYLQNLGQGPELLIRYENEEAVDDSQLPKDRFSAERLKGVDSTLKIQPAELGDSAVYLCASSRGRTETYGYTFGSGTRLTVV.

The J gene is TRBJ1-6, the V gene TRBV4-1; D unresolved. The ends were cut back, 3 bases at V and 2 bases at J, with 11 bases in the middle. From germline, CDR1 is MGHRA and CDR2 YSYEKL. The CDR3 extends over 16 amino acids. The CDR3 loop is CASSQYLGTYNSPLHF. The DNA of the CDR3 is TGCGCCAGCAGCCAGTACCTCGGGACCTATAATTCACCCCTCCACTTT.

The CDR3: CSVEEASGGTYNEQFF. The CDR3 coding sequence is TGCAGCGTTGAGGAGGCAAGCGGGGGGACTTACAATGAGCAGTTCTTC. This chain connects TRBV29-1 to TRBJ2-1; 9 bases line up with TRBD2. V dropped 3 bases and J dropped 4; count of bases not matched to a gene: 10. This CDR3 is 16 amino acids long. Germline CDR1 is SQVTM and CDR2 is ANQGSEA.

The V and J genes are TRBV7-2 and TRBJ2-1; D is undetermined. The CDR3 totals 15 residues. Germline V lookup: CDR1 SGHTA, CDR2 FQGNSA. The V end was cut by 4 bases, the J end by 3 bases, with 13 bases between. CDR3 region: CASSSPVGIYNEQFF. The DNA for the CDR3 is TGTGCCAGCAGCTCCCCCGTTGGCATCTACAATGAGCAGTTCTTC.

The chain employs TRBV14 and TRBJ2-5; D possibly corresponds to TRBD2 (6 bases). Trimming took off 0 bases at V and 0 bases at J, with 17 bases between the two ends. The CDR3 has 18 amino acids. Germline CDR1 reads SGHDN; CDR2 reads FVKESK. The CDR3 sequence: CASSQDDSAGYHQETQYF. The CDR3 nucleotides are TGTGCCAGCAGCCAAGATGACAGCGCGGGATACCACCAAGAGACCCAGTACTTC.

V and J are TRBV5-4 and TRBJ2-3; perhaps TRBD1 as D (6 bases). V lost 4 bases to trimming and J lost 6 bases, with 12 bases between them. Germline V CDR1 and CDR2: SGHNT, YYREEE (reference sequence). The CDR3 sequence is 13 residues long. In DNA form, the CDR3 reads TGTGCCAGCAGCCCTAACAGGGCGGATACGCAGTATTTT. Its translation: CASSPNRADTQYF.

This clone showed up just a few times. The V gene is TRBV19, the J gene TRBJ1-5, with a possible D match to TRBD1 (5 bases). Germline V gene sequence: CDR1 LNHDA, CDR2 SQIVND (reference sequence). The CDR3 contains 15 residues. Trimming pared 3 bases from V and 11 bases from J, leaving 20 bases between. The CDR3 loop reads CASSMWEQSQGAQHF. CDR3 in DNA: TGTGCCAGTAGTATGTGGGAACAGTCCCAAGGGGCCCAGCATTTT.

V usage is TRBV18 and J usage is TRBJ2-1; 10 bases are a match to TRBD1. Germline loops: CDR1 KGHSH, CDR2 LQKENI. The CDR3 has 13 amino acids. The V and J ends lost 6 bases and 8 bases, in that order; junction bases with no gene match: 4. For the CDR3, the DNA is TGTGCCAGCTCGGCCGGGACAGGGGATGAGCAGTTCTTC. Translating it yields CASSAGTGDEQFF.

The genes are TRBV7-9 and TRBJ2-5; 9 bases align to TRBD1. CDR1 is SEHNR and CDR2 is FQNEAQ in the germline V gene (reference sequence). The CDR3 sequence is 16 residues long. Unmatched junction bases numbered 13, after V lost 7 bases and J lost 4 bases. CDR3 DNA sequence: TGTGCCAGCATCCCCTCGAGCGGGACAGGGTCAGAGACCCAGTACTTC. Its translation: CASIPSSGTGSETQYF.

The chain links TRBV6-5 to TRBJ2-1, with a possible D match to TRBD2 (5 bases). V was trimmed by 2 bases and J by 0 bases, leaving 11 bases between them. Germline CDR1 reads MNHEY; CDR2 reads SVGAGI. There are 16 residues in the CDR3. CDR3 region: CASSYHGDSSYNEQFF. The CDR3 DNA reads TGTGCCAGCAGTTACCACGGGGATAGCTCCTACAATGAGCAGTTCTTC.

This clone was recorded a few times. The chain employs TRBV7-2 and TRBJ2-1; D remains unclear. The ends were cut back, 1 base at V and 7 bases at J, with 14 bases in the middle. From germline, CDR1 is SGHTA and CDR2 FQGNSA. This CDR3 has 15 residues. This CDR3 is CASSLDDPLWNEQFF. The DNA of the CDR3 is TGTGCCAGCAGCTTAGACGATCCCTTGTGGAATGAGCAGTTCTTC.

This CDR3 reads CAWSVIGALGGEKLFF. CDR3 bases: TGTGCCTGGAGTGTAATAGGGGCCCTAGGAGGGGAAAAACTGTTTTTT. This chain uses TRBV30 with TRBJ1-4, with D tentatively TRBD1 (5 bases). Trimming pared 0 bases from V and 8 bases from J, leaving 19 bases between. The CDR3 length is 16 residues. Germline CDR1 reads GTSNPN; CDR2 reads SVGIG (reference sequence).

V gene TRBV7-2 combines with J gene TRBJ1-4; D uncertain. In germline, CDR1 is SGHTA, CDR2 FQGNSA. With 0 bases removed from V and 1 base from J, the gap between germline ends came to 9 bases. The CDR3 sequence is 16 residues long. This CDR3 is CASSLAPRGTNEKLFF. The DNA for the CDR3 is TGTGCCAGCAGCTTAGCCCCTCGGGGAACTAATGAAAAACTGTTTTTT.

The chain links TRBV7-9 to TRBJ1-6, with no clear D. The germline V gene has CDR1 SEHNR and CDR2 FQNEAQ (reference sequence). Trimming cost V 1 base and J 10 bases, with 8 bases left between them. The CDR3 is 13 residues long. The CDR3, as DNA: TGTGCCAGCAGCTTAGGTCCGACGTCACCCCTCCACTTT. It encodes CASSLGPTSPLHF.